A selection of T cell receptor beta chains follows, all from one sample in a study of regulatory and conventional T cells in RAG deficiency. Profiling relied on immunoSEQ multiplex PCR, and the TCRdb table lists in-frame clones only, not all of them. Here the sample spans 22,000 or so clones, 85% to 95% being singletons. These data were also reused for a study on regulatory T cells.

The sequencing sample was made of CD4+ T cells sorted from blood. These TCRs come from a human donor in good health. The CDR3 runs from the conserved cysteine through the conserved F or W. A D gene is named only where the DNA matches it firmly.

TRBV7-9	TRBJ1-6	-	CASSQDGHNSPLHF	TGTGCCAGCAGCCAGGACGGTCATAATTCACCCCTCCACTTT
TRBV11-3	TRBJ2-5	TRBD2	CASSSRTSGGRETQYF	TGTGCCAGCAGCTCGCGGACTAGCGGAGGAAGGGAGACCCAGTACTTC
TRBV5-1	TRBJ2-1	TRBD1	CASSLFGTEISYNEQFF	TGCGCCAGCAGCTTGTTTGGGACAGAAATTTCCTACAATGAGCAGTTCTTC
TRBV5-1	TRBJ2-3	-	CASGALQSTDTQYF	TGCGCCAGCGGGGCCCTTCAAAGCACAGATACGCAGTATTTT
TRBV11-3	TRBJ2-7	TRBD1	CASNFGTAYEQYF	TGTGCCAGCAACTTCGGGACAGCCTACGAGCAGTACTTC
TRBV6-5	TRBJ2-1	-	CATSLGVHNEQFF	TGTGCCACTTCTCTTGGGGTACACAATGAGCAGTTCTTC
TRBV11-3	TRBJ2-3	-	CASSFNTGGSTDTQYF	TGTGCCAGCAGCTTTAATACAGGAGGTAGCACAGATACGCAGTATTTT
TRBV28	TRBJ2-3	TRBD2	CASSLAGATDTQYF	TGTGCCAGCAGTCTAGCGGGAGCCACAGATACGCAGTATTTT
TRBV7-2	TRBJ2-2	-	CASSLLPTGNTGELFF	TGTGCCAGCAGCCTTCTCCCTACGGGGAACACCGGGGAGCTGTTTTTT
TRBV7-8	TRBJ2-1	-	CASSLVGKYNEQFF	TGTGCCAGCAGCTTGGTAGGGAAATACAATGAGCAGTTCTTC
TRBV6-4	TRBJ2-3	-	CASSENSRDTQYF	TGTGCCAGCAGTGAAAATTCCCGGGATACGCAGTATTTT